Shown below are 25 T cell receptor beta chains from a single sample sequenced in a study of cytomegalovirus exposure and HLA in healthy donors. With 60 Vbeta and 13 Jbeta primers, the PCR was carried out. The protocol was immunoSEQ multiplex PCR, while the TCRdb copy is restricted to in-frame clones and leaves out a portion. The table records a few hundred thousand clones, about four fifths of them present only once. Sequenced sample: PBMCs. Source of these receptors: a girl aged 2 to 9 in good health and CMV-seronegative.

This clone was detected a few times. The chain combines TRBV30 with TRBJ2-5, with 11 bases lining up with TRBD2. The CDR3 consists of 13 residues. Per the germline V gene, CDR1 is GTSNPN and CDR2 is SVGIG (reference sequence). Trimming removed 3 bases from V and 14 bases from J; junction bases left unmatched: 11. The CDR3 nucleotides are TGTGCCTGGAGCCTAACTAGCGGGGGACGGGCCTACTTC. This codes for CAWSLTSGGRAYF. The whole variable domain, remainder taken from reference TRBV30 and TRBJ2-5, is SQTIHQWPATLVQPVGSPLSLECTVEGTSNPNLYWYRQAAGRGLQLLFYSVGIGQISSEVPQNLSASRPQDRQFILSSKKLLLSDSGFYLCAWSLTSGGRAYFGPGTRLLVL.

The chain uses TRBV5-1 and TRBJ1-4, with a weak D call TRBD1 (6 bases). From germline, CDR1 is SGHRS and CDR2 YFSETQ. This CDR3 has 14 amino acids. V was shortened by 2 bases and J by 1 base, with 6 bases between the two germline ends. CDR3 in DNA: TGCGCCAGCAGCTTCAGGGGAACTAATGAAAAACTGTTTTTT. Its protein is CASSFRGTNEKLFF.

The table lists this clone with a few counts. CDR3 coding DNA: TGTGCCAGCAGTACCCCAGGGGGTTCCAATCAGCCCCAGCATTTT. The encoded protein is CASSTPGGSNQPQHF. This chain joins TRBV6-5 and TRBJ1-5, with 7 bases that match TRBD1. J lost 3 bases, V lost 5 bases, and 7 bases had no gene match. The CDR3 has 15 residues. Germline V gene data show CDR1 as MNHEY and CDR2 as SVGAGI.

The chain links TRBV4-2 to TRBJ2-2; TRBD2 matches 13 bases. Germline CDR1 is LGHNA and CDR2 is YNFKEQ. J was trimmed by 7 bases and V by 4 bases; bases with no gene match: 9. The CDR3 runs 17 residues. CDR3 amino acids: CASSRHGLAGVIGELFF. CDR3 nucleotide sequence: TGTGCCAGCAGCCGCCACGGACTAGCGGGAGTTATCGGGGAGCTGTTTTTT.

The J gene is TRBJ1-1, the V gene TRBV6-5; D gene unclear. The CDR3 runs to 16 residues. Germline V gene data show CDR1 as MNHEY and CDR2 as SVGAGI. The germline V and J ends were trimmed by 0 bases and 4 bases, with 15 bases remaining between them. In nucleotides, the CDR3 is TGTGCCAGCAGTTACTCACCTCAATGGGCAGGCACTGAAGCTTTCTTT. Translating it yields CASSYSPQWAGTEAFF.

This chain connects TRBV6-6 to TRBJ2-7, with D possibly being TRBD2 (6 bases). There are 13 residues in the CDR3. Trimming took 5 bases from V and 2 from J, leaving 10 bases between them. Germline assignment: CDR1 MNHNY and CDR2 SVGAGI (reference sequence). The CDR3, as DNA: TGTGCCAGCAGTGAGAGCGGGCCCTACGAGCAGTACTTC. Translating it yields CASSESGPYEQYF.

V is TRBV13 and J is TRBJ2-7; 8 positions agree with TRBD1. Germline CDR1 PRHDT, CDR2 FYEKMQ (reference sequence). The CDR3 spans 15 residues. Trimming took 5 bases from V and 0 from J; bases not matched to a gene: 6. The CDR3 sequence is CASSSRDRISYEQYF. CDR3 DNA: TGTGCCAGCAGCAGCCGGGACAGGATCTCCTACGAGCAGTACTTC.

CDR3 DNA sequence: TGTGCCAGCAGCTTGGGCAGAACCTCCGGGGGTTACGAGCAGTACTTC. It specifies CASSLGRTSGGYEQYF. The V call is TRBV5-6, the J call TRBJ2-7, with D possibly matching TRBD2 (6 bases). The CDR3 covers 16 residues. The germline CDR1 and CDR2 sequences are SGHDT and YYEEEE. Trimming shortened V by 0 bases and J by 4 bases, and 17 bases separated the two germline ends.

The chain is built from TRBV5-1 and TRBJ2-7, with TRBD2 matching 13 bases. The CDR3 is made up of 15 amino acids. Germline V CDR1 and CDR2: SGHRS, YFSETQ. V lost 3 bases, J lost 4 bases, and 4 bases stayed unmatched. The CDR3, as DNA: TGCGCCAGCAGCTGGCGACTAGCGGGAGGATACGAGCAGTACTTC. Residues: CASSWRLAGGYEQYF. The full variable domain, rest sourced from reference TRBV5-1 and TRBJ2-7, is KAGVTQTPRYLIKTRGQQVTLSCSPISGHRSVSWYQQTPGQGLQFLFEYFSETQRNKGNFPGRFSGRQFSNSRSEMNVSTLELGDSALYLCASSWRLAGGYEQYFGPGTRLTVT.

Only one count was recorded for this clone. The chain carries TRBV2 and TRBJ2-3, with no clear D. The CDR3 extends over 14 amino acids. Germline V gives CDR1 SNHLY, CDR2 FYNNEI. V shed 3 bases and J shed 2 bases, with 9 bases lying between them. The DNA of the CDR3 is TGTGCCAGCAGTGAGCGGCAGACCACAGATACGCAGTATTTT. Translation gives CASSERQTTDTQYF.

This chain links TRBV6-5 with TRBJ2-7, with 7 bases identical to TRBD2. This CDR3 is 15 amino acids long. After removal of 4 bases from V and 1 base from J, the junction contained 7 bases not matched to a gene. Germline assignment: CDR1 MNHEY and CDR2 SVGAGI. DNA of the CDR3: TGTGCCAGCAGTTCTCTAGCGGATCCTTCCTACGAGCAGTACTTC. Encoded protein: CASSSLADPSYEQYF.

The chain recombines TRBV9 with TRBJ1-1; D remains ambiguous. Germline V gives CDR1 SGDLS, CDR2 YYNGEE. Trimming stripped 1 base from V and 0 bases from J, with 4 bases between. The CDR3 runs to 13 residues. The CDR3 DNA reads as TGTGCCAGCAGCGTACACATGAACACTGAAGCTTTCTTT. Translation gives CASSVHMNTEAFF.

The chain carries TRBV6-5 and TRBJ2-7; TRBD1 matches 8 bases. CDR1 MNHEY and CDR2 SVGAGI come from the germline V gene. J was trimmed by 7 bases and V by 4 bases; bases with no gene match: 15. This CDR3 has 16 amino acids. CDR3 amino acids: CASSLWTGTGPTEQYF. Here the CDR3 DNA reads TGTGCCAGCAGTTTATGGACCGGGACAGGACCGACGGAGCAGTACTTC.

V is TRBV19 and J is TRBJ2-7, with D unresolved. This CDR3 has 14 amino acids. Trimming cost V 5 bases and J 1 base, with 12 bases left between them. CDR1 and CDR2 (germline): LNHDA, SQIVND (reference sequence). CDR3 bases: TGTGCCAGTAGTTTCCACATCAGTTCCTACGAGCAGTACTTC. It codes for CASSFHISSYEQYF.

This chain connects TRBV6-5 to TRBJ2-3, with D tentatively TRBD1 (5 bases). V lost 6 bases to trimming and J lost 2 bases, with 15 bases between them. This CDR3 comprises 15 residues. Germline values: CDR1 MNHEY, CDR2 SVGAGI. The CDR3 coding sequence is TGTGCCAGCAGCCCCGACAGTACTAACACAGATACGCAGTATTTT. The encoded protein is CASSPDSTNTDTQYF.

The rearrangement uses TRBV27 and TRBJ2-1; TRBD2 aligns across 8 bases. CDR3 length: 13 amino acids. With V trimmed by 4 bases and J by 6 bases, 2 bases remained unmatched. Germline CDR1 MNHEY, CDR2 SMNVEV (reference sequence). CDR3 coding DNA: TGTGCCAGCAGTTCGACTAGCGTCAATGAGCAGTTCTTC. Encoded protein: CASSSTSVNEQFF.

The sample holds a few counts of this clone. For the CDR3, the DNA is TGCAGCGTTGGTCTGGTCAGGCCCTTCTCACGGACCCAGTACTTC. Translation gives CSVGLVRPFSRTQYF. The V and J genes are TRBV29-1 and TRBJ2-5; D call uncertain. V was pared by 4 bases and J by 7 bases, with 22 bases between. Germline CDR1 reads SQVTM; CDR2 reads ANQGSEA. The CDR3 sequence is 15 residues long. The complete variable domain, with remaining parts taken from reference TRBV29-1 and TRBJ2-5, reads SAVISQKPSRDICQRGTSLTIQCQVDSQVTMMFWYRQQPGQSLTLIATANQGSEATYESGFVIDKFPISRPNLTFSTLTVSNMSPEDSSIYLCSVGLVRPFSRTQYFGPGTRLLVL.

This clone was observed once. The chain employs TRBV30 and TRBJ2-7; D is undetermined. The CDR3 has 13 amino acids. Germline CDR1 is GTSNPN and CDR2 is SVGIG (reference sequence). The V gene lost 8 bases and the J gene lost 0 bases, with 14 bases spanning the gap. CDR3 sequence: CAAENLDSYEQYF. The CDR3 bases are TGTGCCGCGGAGAACCTGGACTCCTACGAGCAGTACTTC.

The chain links TRBV27 to TRBJ2-7, with 10 bases identical to TRBD2. Germline trimming cut 5 bases from V and 4 bases from J; bases unmatched to any gene: 11. CDR3 length: 16 residues. Germline V gene lookup returns CDR1 MNHEY and CDR2 SMNVEV (reference sequence). The CDR3 nucleotides read TGTGCCAGCAGTCCCGTTACCGGGACTAGCGCGTACGAGCAGTACTTC. Translated: CASSPVTGTSAYEQYF.

The chain's CDR3 is CASSSPGTGAYEQYF. As DNA, the CDR3 is TGTGCCAGCAGTTCCCCTGGGACAGGGGCCTACGAGCAGTACTTC. The rearrangement joins TRBV28 to TRBJ2-7; 10 nucleotides agree with TRBD1. V gave up 4 bases and J gave up 2 bases; unmatched junction bases: 5. This CDR3 has 15 residues. The V gene's germline CDR1 is MDHEN and CDR2 SYDVKM.

DNA of the CDR3: TGTGCCAGCAGCCAAGCGGGACTAGCGGGAGGGAAATCCTACGAGCAGTACTTC. Translation gives CASSQAGLAGGKSYEQYF. The V call is TRBV11-2, the J call TRBJ2-7; TRBD2 aligns across 16 bases. The CDR3 has 18 residues. The V gene's germline CDR1 is SGHAT and CDR2 FQNNGV. V lost 5 bases, J lost 1 base, and 8 bases stayed unmatched.

The genes are TRBV18 and TRBJ2-7; TRBD2 might be the D (5 bases). CDR1 KGHSH and CDR2 LQKENI come from the germline V gene. The CDR3 has 13 amino acids. Trimming took 0 bases from V and 3 from J, leaving 6 bases between them. The DNA of the CDR3 is TGTGCCAGCTCACCACCCGGGAACTACGAGCAGTACTTC. Translating it yields CASSPPGNYEQYF.

This chain connects TRBV19 to TRBJ1-5, with 10 bases aligning to TRBD1. CDR3 length: 16 residues. V gave up 2 bases and J gave up 5 bases; unmatched junction bases: 6. The germline V gene has CDR1 LNHDA and CDR2 SQIVND (reference sequence). CDR3 coding DNA: TGTGCCAGTAGTATAACCGGGACAGGGGTTTATCAGCCCCAGCATTTT. Encoded protein: CASSITGTGVYQPQHF.

This clone was seen more than once but under ten times. J is TRBJ1-4 and V is TRBV25-1; tentative D call: TRBD1 (6 bases). V was trimmed by 6 bases and J by 14 bases, leaving 16 bases between them. Per the germline V gene, CDR1 is MGHDK and CDR2 is SYGVNS. CDR3 length: 12 residues. CDR3 residues: CASRDLGQFLFF. The CDR3 nucleotides read TGTGCCAGCAGGGACCTTGGACAGTTCCTGTTTTTT.

CDR3 region: CASSPFGVNSPLHF. Written as DNA, the CDR3 is TGTGCCAGTAGCCCCTTCGGTGTCAATTCACCCCTCCACTTT. The chain employs TRBV19 and TRBJ1-6; D not resolved. The CDR3 extends over 14 amino acids. Germline CDR1 reads LNHDA; CDR2 reads SQIVND (reference sequence). V lost 6 bases, J lost 7 bases, and 13 bases lay in between. The whole variable domain, filled in from reference TRBV19 and TRBJ1-6, reads DGGITQSPKYLFRKEGQNVTLSCEQNLNHDAMYWYRQDPGQGLRLIYYSQIVNDFQKGDIAEGYSVSREKKESFPLTVTSAQKNPTAFYLCASSPFGVNSPLHFGNGTRLTVT.